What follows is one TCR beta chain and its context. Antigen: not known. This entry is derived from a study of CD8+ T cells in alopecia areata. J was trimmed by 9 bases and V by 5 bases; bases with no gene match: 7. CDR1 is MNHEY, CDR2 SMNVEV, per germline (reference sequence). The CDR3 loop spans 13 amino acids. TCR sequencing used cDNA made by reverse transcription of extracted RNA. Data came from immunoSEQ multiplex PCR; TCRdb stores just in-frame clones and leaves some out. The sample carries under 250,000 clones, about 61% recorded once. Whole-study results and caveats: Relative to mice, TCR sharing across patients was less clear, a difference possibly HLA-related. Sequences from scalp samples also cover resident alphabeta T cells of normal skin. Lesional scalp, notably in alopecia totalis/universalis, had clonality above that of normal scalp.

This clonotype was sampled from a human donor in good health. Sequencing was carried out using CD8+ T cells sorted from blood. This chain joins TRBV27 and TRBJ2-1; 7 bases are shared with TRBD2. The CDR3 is CASSMTSSSEQFF. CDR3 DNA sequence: TGTGCCAGCAGTATGACTAGCTCTAGTGAGCAGTTCTTC.